Described below is a single TCR beta chain sequence and its context. All enrollees were roughly 18 to 90 years old and from some 24 US areas. Clinical history as reported by participants underpinned cohort assignment. The length of the CDR3 is 14 residues. Germline CDR1 reads SGHNT; CDR2 reads YENEEA. V shed 6 bases, J shed 3 bases, and the junction held 5 bases outside the gene matches. The sample is drawn from a study of blood T cell repertoires in COVID-19. As for the study in general: Sources were T cells, B-cell-depleted T cells, or PBMCs; the material itself was cDNA or gDNA.

Methods used by the authors: Estimates of nucleated cell counts were drawn from the amplification of reference gene primers. Data came from immunoSEQ multiplex PCR; TCRdb stores just in-frame clones and leaves some out. The V and J calls and clone size were taken over from that table, and D and trimming were inferred from the DNA. The table has 250,000 to 300,000 clones, about 88% seen once; the top ten hold approximately 4%. The chain has TRBV11-3 and TRBJ1-3; TRBD1 aligns across 7 bases. This TCR derives from a man aged 30-40 years with acute COVID-19. The sample comprised PBMCs or T cells enriched from blood (not recorded which). For the CDR3, the DNA is TGTGCCAGCAGACGAGGGACAGTTGGAAACACCATATATTTT. Translated, it gives CASRRGTVGNTIYF.